The next 14 T cell receptor beta chains were all read from a single sample in a study of T cell responses to AZD1222 COVID-19 vaccine. TCRdb keeps only in-frame clones here, not all; method: immunoSEQ multiplex PCR. The table lists 77,000 or so clones, around 89% of them singletons, with just over 30% in the top ten. The starting material was peripheral blood, obtained on day 0 of AZD1222 vaccination. Every receptor here comes from an adult in good health.

CDR3 DNA: TGTGCCAGCAGTAGCGGGAGAATGAACACCGGGGAGCTGTTTTTT. Encoded protein: CASSSGRMNTGELFF. The chain carries TRBV2 and TRBJ2-2, with 8 nucleotides matching TRBD2. The trim removed 5 bases at V and 1 base at J, leaving 3 bases unmatched. CDR1 SNHLY and CDR2 FYNNEI come from the germline V gene. The CDR3 runs 15 residues.

The chain uses TRBV12-3 or TRBV12-4 and TRBJ1-1; D gene uncertain. This CDR3 comprises 12 residues. V was pared by 6 bases and J by 5 bases, with 10 bases between. In nucleotides, the CDR3 is TGTGCCAGCAGAACTGGAAGTACTGAAGCTTTCTTT. Translation gives CASRTGSTEAFF.

Concerning this clone itself: Sequence at one end of the junction differs from germline and may be a read error. The V gene is TRBV4-1, the J gene TRBJ2-4; perhaps TRBD2 as D (6 bases). The CDR3 runs to 14 residues. CDR1 is MGHRA and CDR2 is YSYEKL in the germline V gene. The CDR3 reads CASSQESRGSSVHF. The CDR3 DNA reads TGCGCCAGCAGCCAAGAGAGTCGCGGCTCTAGCGTGCACTTC.

V and J are TRBV5-6 and TRBJ2-7, with D perhaps TRBD1 (6 bases). Germline CDR1 is SGHDT and CDR2 is YYEEEE. The CDR3 extends over 15 amino acids. Trimming took 4 bases from V and 1 from J, leaving 15 bases between them. The CDR3 region is CASSQTGTPSYEQYF. CDR3 nucleotide sequence: TGTGCCAGCAGCCAAACCGGGACACCTTCCTACGAGCAGTACTTC.

J is TRBJ1-1 and V is TRBV7-9; unclear D gene. The germline V gene encodes CDR1 SEHNR and CDR2 FQNEAQ (reference sequence). This CDR3 contains 12 residues. V was cut by 6 bases and J by 2 bases, with 7 bases left in between. The CDR3 DNA sequence: TGTGCCAGCAGAACTGGAAACACTGAAGCTTTCTTT. Its translation is CASRTGNTEAFF.

The gene calls are TRBV5-1 and TRBJ2-2, with TRBD2 matching over 8 bases. With 5 bases clipped from V and 4 bases from J, the junction kept 4 bases outside the gene matches. Looked up from germline, CDR1 is SGHRS and CDR2 is YFSETQ. The CDR3 has 14 amino acids. In DNA form, the CDR3 reads TGCGCCAGCAGTTGGGGACTAGGCACCGGGGAGCTGTTTTTT. Protein: CASSWGLGTGELFF.

This clone has only one observation. V and J are TRBV19 and TRBJ2-3; D not resolved. Germline V lookup: CDR1 LNHDA, CDR2 SQIVND (reference sequence). The germline V and J ends were trimmed by 3 bases and 8 bases, with 9 bases remaining between them. CDR3 size: 12 residues. CDR3 sequence reads: CASSIQAGTQYF. CDR3 DNA sequence: TGTGCCAGTAGTATCCAGGCCGGTACGCAGTATTTT.

This chain links TRBV10-2 with TRBJ2-1, with D perhaps TRBD2 (6 bases). The germline gives CDR1 WSHSY, CDR2 SAAADI. The CDR3 is made up of 18 amino acids. V lost 5 bases, J lost 0 bases, and 20 bases lay in between. The DNA for the CDR3 is TGCGCCAGCAGTTTTAGCGGTGTTGGGGTCAGCTCCTACAATGAGCAGTTCTTC. Its translation is CASSFSGVGVSSYNEQFF.

The table lists this clone with a count of one. The chain joins TRBV16 to TRBJ1-2; 10 bases match TRBD1. The CDR3 consists of 15 residues. Germline V lookup: CDR1 KGHSY, CDR2 FQNENV. V trimming: 5 bases; J trimming: 4 bases; junction bases outside the gene matches: 7. CDR3 loop: CASSDRDRGGYGYTF. In nucleotides, the CDR3 is TGTGCCAGCAGCGACCGGGACAGGGGTGGCTATGGCTACACCTTC.

The J gene is TRBJ2-3, the V gene TRBV4-3, with D unclear. Germline CDR1 reads LGHNA; CDR2 reads YSLEER. The CDR3 contains 16 residues. V was cut by 4 bases and J by 6 bases, with 20 bases left in between. The CDR3 DNA reads as TGCGCCAGCAGCCCGAGTGGGCCTGCCTTAGGCGATACGCAGTATTTT. Protein sequence: CASSPSGPALGDTQYF.

This rearrangement joins TRBV7-9 to TRBJ1-2; D gene unclear. Deletions cut 2 bases from V and 5 bases from J, with 12 bases between. Germline CDR1 SEHNR, CDR2 FQNEAQ (reference sequence). The CDR3 length is 14 residues. In DNA, the CDR3 is TGTGCCAGCAGCTTAAGTACATCTCCTTATGGCTACACCTTC. Its translation: CASSLSTSPYGYTF.

The chain couples TRBV7-8 to TRBJ1-2; 7 bases are shared with TRBD1. V lost 1 base and J lost 4; bases outside the gene matches: 3. CDR1 SGHVS and CDR2 FQNEAQ come from the germline V gene. The CDR3 contains 14 residues. CDR3 DNA: TGTGCCAGCAGCTTAGGACAGGGATTCTATGGCTACACCTTC. Its translation is CASSLGQGFYGYTF.

The chain combines TRBV29-1 with TRBJ2-7; a weak D match, TRBD1 (6 bases). The germline V and J ends were trimmed by 6 bases and 0 bases, with 18 bases remaining between them. Germline CDR1 is SQVTM and CDR2 is ANQGSEA. The CDR3 is made up of 15 amino acids. CDR3 sequence reads: CSVTSGHASSYEQYF. Here the CDR3 DNA reads TGCAGCGTAACCTCGGGACATGCGAGCTCCTACGAGCAGTACTTC.

The chain is built from TRBV5-1 and TRBJ1-1; 8 bases map to TRBD1. The germline V gene has CDR1 SGHRS and CDR2 YFSETQ. V shed 0 bases, J shed 8 bases, and the junction held 6 bases outside the gene matches. The CDR3 has 14 residues. Written as DNA, the CDR3 is TGCGCCAGCAGCTTGGGAACAGGGGGTGCCGAAGCTTTCTTT. Protein: CASSLGTGGAEAFF.